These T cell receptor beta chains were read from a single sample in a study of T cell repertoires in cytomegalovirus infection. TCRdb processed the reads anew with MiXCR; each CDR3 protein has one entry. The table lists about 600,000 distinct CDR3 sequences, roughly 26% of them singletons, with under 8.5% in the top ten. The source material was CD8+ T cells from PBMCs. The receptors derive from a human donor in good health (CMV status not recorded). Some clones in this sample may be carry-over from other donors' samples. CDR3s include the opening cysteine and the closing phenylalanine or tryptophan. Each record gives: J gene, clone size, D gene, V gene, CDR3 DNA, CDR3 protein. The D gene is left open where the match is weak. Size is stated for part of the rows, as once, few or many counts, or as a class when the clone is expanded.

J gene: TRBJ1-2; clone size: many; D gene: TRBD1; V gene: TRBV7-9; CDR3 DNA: TGTGCCAGCAGCCGACAGGGGATTAACTATGGCTACACCTTC; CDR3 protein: CASSRQGINYGYTF
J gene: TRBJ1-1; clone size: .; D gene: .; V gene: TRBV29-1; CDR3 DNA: TGCAGCGTTGGCCTTCCCACTGAAGCTTTCTTT; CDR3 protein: CSVGLPTEAFF
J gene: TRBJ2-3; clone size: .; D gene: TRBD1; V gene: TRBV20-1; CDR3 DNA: TGCAGTGCAGAGCAGGGGGCAACAGATACGCAGTATTTT; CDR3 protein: CSAEQGATDTQYF
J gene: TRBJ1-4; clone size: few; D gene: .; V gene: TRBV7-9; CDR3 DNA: TGTGCCAGCAGCTTAGGCGCCAATGAAAAACTGTTTTTT; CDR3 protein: CASSLGANEKLFF
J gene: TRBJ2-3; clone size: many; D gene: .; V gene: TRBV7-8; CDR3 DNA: TGTGCCAGCAGCTCTTGGGCCCAGGGCATCGGTGATACGCAGTATTTT; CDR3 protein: CASSSWAQGIGDTQYF
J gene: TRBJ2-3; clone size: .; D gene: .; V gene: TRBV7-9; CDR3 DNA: TGTGCCAGCAGCTTAATCGACCTACCGGCAGATACGCAGTATTTT; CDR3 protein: CASSLIDLPADTQYF
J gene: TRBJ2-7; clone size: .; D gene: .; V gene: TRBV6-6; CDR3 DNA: TGTGCCAGCAGTTACTCAAGCAGTTTCTCCTACGAGCAGTACTTC; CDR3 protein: CASSYSSSFSYEQYF
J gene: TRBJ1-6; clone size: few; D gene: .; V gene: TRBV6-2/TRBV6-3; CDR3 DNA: TGTGCCAGCAGTTCCGGGATCTATAATTCACCCCTCCACTTT; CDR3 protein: CASSSGIYNSPLHF
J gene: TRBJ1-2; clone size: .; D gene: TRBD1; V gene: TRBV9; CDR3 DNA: TGTGCCAGCAGCGTAGACCCGGGACAGGGGCCCTACTATGGCTACACCTTC; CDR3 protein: CASSVDPGQGPYYGYTF
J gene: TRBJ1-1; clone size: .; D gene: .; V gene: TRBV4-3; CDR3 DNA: TGCGCCAGCAGCCAAGAAACGGTGGACACTGAAGCTTTCTTT; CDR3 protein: CASSQETVDTEAFF
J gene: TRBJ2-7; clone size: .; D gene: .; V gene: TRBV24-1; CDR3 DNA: TGTGCCACCTTAAGAGTTTCCTACGAGCAGTACTTC; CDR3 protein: CATLRVSYEQYF
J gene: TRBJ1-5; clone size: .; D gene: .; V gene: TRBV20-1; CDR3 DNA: TGCAGTGCTAGAGATAATCCGGGACCCAAAGGAAAAAATCAGCCCCAGCATTTT; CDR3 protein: CSARDNPGPKGKNQPQHF
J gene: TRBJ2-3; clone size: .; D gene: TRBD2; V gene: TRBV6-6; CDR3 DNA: TGTGCCAGCAGTTACTCAGACGGCGGGGGGCACACAGATACGCAGTATTTT; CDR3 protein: CASSYSDGGGHTDTQYF